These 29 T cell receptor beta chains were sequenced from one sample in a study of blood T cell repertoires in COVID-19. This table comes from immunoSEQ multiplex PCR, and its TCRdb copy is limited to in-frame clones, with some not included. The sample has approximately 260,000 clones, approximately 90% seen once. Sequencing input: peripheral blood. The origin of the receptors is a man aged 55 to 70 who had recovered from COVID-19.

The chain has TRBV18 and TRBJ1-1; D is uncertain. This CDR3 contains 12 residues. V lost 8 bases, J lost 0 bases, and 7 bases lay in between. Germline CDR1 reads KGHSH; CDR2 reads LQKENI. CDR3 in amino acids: CASSQVNTEAFF. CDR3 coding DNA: TGTGCCAGCAGTCAGGTGAACACTGAAGCTTTCTTT.

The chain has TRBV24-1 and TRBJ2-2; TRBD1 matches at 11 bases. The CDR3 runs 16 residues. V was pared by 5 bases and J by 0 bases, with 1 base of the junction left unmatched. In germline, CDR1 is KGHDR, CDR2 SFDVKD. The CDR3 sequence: CATSGGQGANTGELFF. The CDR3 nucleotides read TGTGCCACCAGTGGGGGACAGGGGGCGAACACCGGGGAGCTGTTTTTT.

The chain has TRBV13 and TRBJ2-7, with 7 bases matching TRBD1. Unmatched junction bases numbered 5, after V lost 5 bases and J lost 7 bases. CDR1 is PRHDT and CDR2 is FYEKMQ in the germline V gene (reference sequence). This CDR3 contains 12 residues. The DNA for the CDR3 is TGTGCCAGCAGCAAACAGGGGAAAGAGCAGTACGTC. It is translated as CASSKQGKEQYV.

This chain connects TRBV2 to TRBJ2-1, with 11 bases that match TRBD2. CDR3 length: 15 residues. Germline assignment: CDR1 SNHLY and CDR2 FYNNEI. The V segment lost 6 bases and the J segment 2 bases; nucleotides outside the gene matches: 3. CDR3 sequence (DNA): TGTGCCAGCAGGGCTAGCGGGGGGCCCTACAATGAGCAGTTCTTC. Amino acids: CASRASGGPYNEQFF.

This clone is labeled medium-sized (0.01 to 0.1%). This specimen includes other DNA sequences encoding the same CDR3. CDR3 amino acids: CASSPGQSSGNTIYF. DNA for the CDR3: TGTGCCAGCAGTCCGGGACAGAGCTCTGGAAACACCATATATTTT. V is TRBV28 and J is TRBJ1-3; 7 bases map to TRBD1. This CDR3 has 15 amino acids. V dropped 5 bases and J dropped 0; count of bases not matched to a gene: 4. Germline V lookup: CDR1 MDHEN, CDR2 SYDVKM.

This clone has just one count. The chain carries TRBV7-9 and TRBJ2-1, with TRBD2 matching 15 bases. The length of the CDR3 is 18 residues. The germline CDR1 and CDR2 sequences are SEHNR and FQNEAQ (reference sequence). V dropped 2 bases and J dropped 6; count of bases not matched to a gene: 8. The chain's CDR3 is CASSLPGLAGGPINEQFF. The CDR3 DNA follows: TGTGCCAGCAGCTTACCCGGACTAGCGGGGGGGCCTATCAATGAGCAGTTCTTC.

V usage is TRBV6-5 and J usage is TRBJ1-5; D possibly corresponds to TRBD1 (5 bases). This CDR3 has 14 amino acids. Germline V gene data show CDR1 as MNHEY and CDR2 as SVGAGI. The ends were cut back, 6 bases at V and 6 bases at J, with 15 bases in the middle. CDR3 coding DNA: TGTGCCAGCAGCTCCGGGGGAGGTATTCAGCCCCAGCATTTT. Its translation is CASSSGGGIQPQHF.

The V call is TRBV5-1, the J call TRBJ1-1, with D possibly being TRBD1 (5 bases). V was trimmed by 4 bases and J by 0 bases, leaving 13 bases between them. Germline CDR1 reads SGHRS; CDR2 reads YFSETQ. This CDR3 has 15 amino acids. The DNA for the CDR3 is TGCGCCAGCAGCCCCTTCCGACAGATGAACACTGAAGCTTTCTTT. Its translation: CASSPFRQMNTEAFF.

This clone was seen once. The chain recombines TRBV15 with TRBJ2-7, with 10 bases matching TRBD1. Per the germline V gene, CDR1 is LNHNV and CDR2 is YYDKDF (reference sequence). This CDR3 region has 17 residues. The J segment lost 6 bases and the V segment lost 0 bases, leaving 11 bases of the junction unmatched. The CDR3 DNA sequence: TGTGCCACCAGCAGAGAGGGAGGAGACAGGGGGCTGGTCGAGCAGTACTTC. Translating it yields CATSREGGDRGLVEQYF.

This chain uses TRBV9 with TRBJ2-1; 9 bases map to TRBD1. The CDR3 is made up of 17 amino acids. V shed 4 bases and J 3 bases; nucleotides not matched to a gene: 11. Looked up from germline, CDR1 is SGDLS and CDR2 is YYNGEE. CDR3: CASSTTLGQGIYNEQFF. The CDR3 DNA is TGTGCCAGCAGCACTACCTTGGGACAGGGTATCTACAATGAGCAGTTCTTC.

As DNA, the CDR3 is TGTGCCAGCAGTGAAGATGGGACAGTAACCTACGAGCAGTACGTC. The encoded protein is CASSEDGTVTYEQYV. The V and J genes are TRBV6-1 and TRBJ2-7; the match to TRBD1 covers 7 bases. The CDR3 covers 15 residues. V shed 1 base and J 2 bases; nucleotides not matched to a gene: 5. The V gene's germline CDR1 is MNHNS and CDR2 SASEGT.

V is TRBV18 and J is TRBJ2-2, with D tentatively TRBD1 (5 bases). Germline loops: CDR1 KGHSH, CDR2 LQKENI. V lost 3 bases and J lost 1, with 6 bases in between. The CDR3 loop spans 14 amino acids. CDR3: CASSPRVNTGELFF. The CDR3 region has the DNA TGTGCCAGCTCACCCAGGGTGAACACCGGGGAGCTGTTTTTT.

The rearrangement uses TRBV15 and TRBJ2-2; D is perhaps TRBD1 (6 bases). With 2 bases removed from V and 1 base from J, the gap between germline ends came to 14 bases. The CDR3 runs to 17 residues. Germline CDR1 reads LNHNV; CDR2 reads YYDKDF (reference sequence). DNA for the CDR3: TGTGCCACCAGCAGAAGGGCAGGGGCGTTGAACACCGGGGAGCTGTTTTTT. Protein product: CATSRRAGALNTGELFF.

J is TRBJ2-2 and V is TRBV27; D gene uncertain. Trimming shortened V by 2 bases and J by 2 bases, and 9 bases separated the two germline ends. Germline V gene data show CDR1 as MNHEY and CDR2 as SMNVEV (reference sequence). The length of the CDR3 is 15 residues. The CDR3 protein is CASSLLGANTGELFF. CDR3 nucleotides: TGTGCCAGCAGTTTACTAGGTGCTAACACCGGGGAGCTGTTTTTT.

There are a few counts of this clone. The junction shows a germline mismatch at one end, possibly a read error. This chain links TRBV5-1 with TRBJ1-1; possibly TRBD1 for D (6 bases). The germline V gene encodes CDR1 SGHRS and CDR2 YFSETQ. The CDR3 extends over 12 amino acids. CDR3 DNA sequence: TGCGCCAGCAGCTCGCGGGGGGCTGAGGCTTTCTTT. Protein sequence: CASSSRGAEAFF.

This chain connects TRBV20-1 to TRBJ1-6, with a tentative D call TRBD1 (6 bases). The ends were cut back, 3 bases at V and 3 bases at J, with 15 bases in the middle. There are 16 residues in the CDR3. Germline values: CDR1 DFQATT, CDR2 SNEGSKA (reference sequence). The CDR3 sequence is CSASDDRPNYNSPLHF. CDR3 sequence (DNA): TGCAGTGCTAGTGACGACAGGCCCAACTATAATTCACCCCTCCACTTT.

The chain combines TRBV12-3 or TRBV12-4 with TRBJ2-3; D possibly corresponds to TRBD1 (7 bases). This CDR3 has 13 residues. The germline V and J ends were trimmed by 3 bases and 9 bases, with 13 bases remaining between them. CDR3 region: CASSFQGGITQYF. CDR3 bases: TGTGCCAGCAGTTTTCAGGGGGGAATCACGCAGTATTTT.

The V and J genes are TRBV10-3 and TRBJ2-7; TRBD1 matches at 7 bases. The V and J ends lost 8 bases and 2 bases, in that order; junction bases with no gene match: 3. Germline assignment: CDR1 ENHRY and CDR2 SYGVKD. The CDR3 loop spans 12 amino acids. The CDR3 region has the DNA TGTGCCATCCGCGGACAGGCCTACGAGCAGTACTTC. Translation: CAIRGQAYEQYF.

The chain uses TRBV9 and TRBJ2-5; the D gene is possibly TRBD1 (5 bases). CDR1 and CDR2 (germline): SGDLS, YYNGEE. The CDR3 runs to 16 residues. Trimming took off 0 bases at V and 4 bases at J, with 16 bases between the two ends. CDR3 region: CASSVALQGSGETQYF. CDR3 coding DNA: TGTGCCAGCAGCGTAGCTCTCCAGGGAAGTGGAGAGACCCAGTACTTC. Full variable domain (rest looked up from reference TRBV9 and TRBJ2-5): DSGVTQTPKHLITATGQRVTLRCSPRSGDLSVYWYQQSLDQGLQFLIQYYNGEERAKGNILERFSAQQFPDLHSELNLSSLELGDSALYFCASSVALQGSGETQYFGPGTRLLVL.

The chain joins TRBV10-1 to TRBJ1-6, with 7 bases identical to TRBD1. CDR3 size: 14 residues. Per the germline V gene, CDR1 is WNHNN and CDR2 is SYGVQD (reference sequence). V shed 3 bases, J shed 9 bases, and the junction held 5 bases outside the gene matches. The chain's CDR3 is CASSESGGFSPLHF. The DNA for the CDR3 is TGCGCCAGCAGTGAATCAGGGGGTTTTTCACCCCTCCACTTT.

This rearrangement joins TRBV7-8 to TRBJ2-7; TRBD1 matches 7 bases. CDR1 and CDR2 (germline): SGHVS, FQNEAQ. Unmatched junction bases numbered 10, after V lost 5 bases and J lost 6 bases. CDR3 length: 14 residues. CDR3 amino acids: CASSATGQSFEQYF. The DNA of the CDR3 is TGTGCCAGCAGCGCAACGGGACAGAGTTTCGAGCAGTACTTC.

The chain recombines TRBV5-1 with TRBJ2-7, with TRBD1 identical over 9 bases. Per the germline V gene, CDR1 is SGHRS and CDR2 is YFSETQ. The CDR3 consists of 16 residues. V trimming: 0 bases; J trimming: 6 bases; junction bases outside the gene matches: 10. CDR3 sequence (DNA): TGCGCCAGCAGCTTGGAAGGTACGGGACAGGGAGGCGAGCAGTACTTC. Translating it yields CASSLEGTGQGGEQYF.

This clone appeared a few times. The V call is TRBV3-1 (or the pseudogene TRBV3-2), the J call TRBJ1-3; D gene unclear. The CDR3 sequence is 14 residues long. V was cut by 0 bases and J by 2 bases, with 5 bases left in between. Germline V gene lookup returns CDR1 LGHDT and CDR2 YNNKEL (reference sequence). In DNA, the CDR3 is TGTGCCAGCAGCCAAGAAGGAGCTGGAAACACCATATATTTT. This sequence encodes CASSQEGAGNTIYF.

The CDR3 reads CASSLVMNTEAFF. The CDR3 DNA is TGTGCCAGCAGCTTAGTCATGAACACTGAAGCTTTCTTT. The J gene is TRBJ1-1, the V gene TRBV7-9; D not certain. Per germline, CDR1 SEHNR and CDR2 FQNEAQ (reference sequence). V was trimmed by 1 base and J by 0 bases, leaving 3 bases between them. This CDR3 is 13 amino acids long.

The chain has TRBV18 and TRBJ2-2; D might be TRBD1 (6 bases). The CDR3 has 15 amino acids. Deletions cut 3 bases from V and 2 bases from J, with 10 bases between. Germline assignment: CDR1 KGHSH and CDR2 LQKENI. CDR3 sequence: CASSPNRANTGELFF. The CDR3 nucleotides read TGTGCCAGCTCACCGAACAGGGCCAACACCGGGGAGCTGTTTTTT.

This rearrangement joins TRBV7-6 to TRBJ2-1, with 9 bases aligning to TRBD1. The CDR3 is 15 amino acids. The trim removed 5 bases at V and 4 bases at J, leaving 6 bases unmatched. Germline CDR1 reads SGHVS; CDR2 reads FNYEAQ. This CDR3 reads CASSPAGQGYNEQFF. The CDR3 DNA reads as TGTGCCAGCAGCCCGGCGGGACAGGGATACAATGAGCAGTTCTTC.

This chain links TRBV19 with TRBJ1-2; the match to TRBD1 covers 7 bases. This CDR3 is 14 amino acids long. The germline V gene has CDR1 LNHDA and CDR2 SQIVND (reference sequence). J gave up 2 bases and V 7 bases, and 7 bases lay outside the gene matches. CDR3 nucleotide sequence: TGTGCCAGTACCCCGGACAGGTTAAACTATGGCTACACCTTC. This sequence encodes CASTPDRLNYGYTF.

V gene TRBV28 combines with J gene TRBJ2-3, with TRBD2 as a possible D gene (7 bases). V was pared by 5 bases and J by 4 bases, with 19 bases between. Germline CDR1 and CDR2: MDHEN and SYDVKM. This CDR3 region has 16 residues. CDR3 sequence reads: CASSPLYGGGPDTQYF. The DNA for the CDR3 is TGTGCCAGCAGTCCCCTTTATGGGGGGGGCCCAGATACGCAGTATTTT.

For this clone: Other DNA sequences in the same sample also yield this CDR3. CDR3 amino acids: CASSQRTGKDTQYF. The DNA of the CDR3 is TGTGCCAGCAGCCAAAGGACGGGAAAAGATACGCAGTATTTT. V gene TRBV3-1 (or the pseudogene TRBV3-2) combines with J gene TRBJ2-3, with a possible D match to TRBD2 (5 bases). Germline V lookup: CDR1 LGHDT, CDR2 YNNKEL (reference sequence). V was clipped by 2 bases and J by 5 bases, with 11 bases between them. The length of the CDR3 is 14 residues.